A single sample is the source of the 32 T cell receptor beta chains below, sequenced in a study of OX40 agonist ivuxolimab in advanced cancers. Some clones are missing from TCRdb's copy, which holds only in-frame ones; the method was immunoSEQ multiplex PCR. Of 70,000 to 85,000 clones listed, around 81% are singletons. This specimen was CD4+ or CD8+ T cells sorted from blood, taken in a trial of the OX40 agonist ivuxolimab. These receptors originate from an adult with an advanced solid tumor such as melanoma, head and neck, liver or kidney cancer.

The rearrangement uses TRBV11-1 and TRBJ2-7, with a possible D match to TRBD1 (5 bases). V dropped 3 bases and J dropped 7 bases, with 13 bases sitting between them. Per the germline V gene, CDR1 is SGHAT and CDR2 is FQDESV (reference sequence). This CDR3 is built from 13 residues. In DNA form, the CDR3 reads TGTGCCAGCAGCTTCGGCCAGGGCTGGGAGCAGTACTTC. Its translation is CASSFGQGWEQYF. The full variable domain, in which reference TRBV11-1 and TRBJ2-7 provide the parts outside the CDR3, is EAEVAQSPRYKITEKSQAVAFWCDPISGHATLYWYRQILGQGPELLVQFQDESVVDDSQLPKDRFSAERLKGVDSTLKIQPAELGDSAMYLCASSFGQGWEQYFGPGTRLTVT.

The CDR3 region is CASSIIAAPQEQPQHF. Written as DNA, the CDR3 is TGTGCCAGTAGTATAATCGCAGCGCCCCAAGAACAGCCCCAGCATTTT. The V and J genes are TRBV19 and TRBJ1-5; D unclear. V gave up 2 bases and J gave up 7 bases, with 18 bases separating them. The CDR3 contains 16 residues. The germline CDR1 and CDR2 sequences are LNHDA and SQIVND (reference sequence).

The chain is built from TRBV5-6 and TRBJ2-7; 10 nucleotides agree with TRBD1. The J segment lost 5 bases and the V segment lost 3 bases, leaving 5 bases of the junction unmatched. The CDR3 is 14 residues long. Germline lookup yields CDR1 SGHDT and CDR2 YYEEEE. CDR3 amino acids: CASSSGQGVHEQYF. For the CDR3, the DNA is TGTGCCAGCAGCTCCGGACAGGGGGTGCACGAGCAGTACTTC.

The rearrangement uses TRBV14 and TRBJ1-2, with D unresolved. The CDR3 covers 14 residues. CDR1 is SGHDN and CDR2 is FVKESK in the germline V gene. V dropped 2 bases and J dropped 4 bases, with 11 bases sitting between them. CDR3 sequence: CASSQLRVGYGYTF. CDR3 sequence (DNA): TGTGCCAGCAGCCAATTGAGGGTGGGCTATGGCTACACCTTC.

This clone appeared once. V usage is TRBV27 and J usage is TRBJ1-2; no definite D call. CDR3 length: 14 residues. Germline V gene data show CDR1 as MNHEY and CDR2 as SMNVEV (reference sequence). Trimming took off 5 bases at V and 4 bases at J, with 14 bases between the two ends. The CDR3 sequence is CASSPAGVGYGYTF. CDR3 nucleotide sequence: TGTGCCAGCAGTCCTGCGGGAGTTGGCTATGGCTACACCTTC.

The chain uses TRBV30 and TRBJ2-1, with 11 bases matching TRBD2. Trimming cost V 0 bases and J 8 bases; bases outside gene matches: 9. This CDR3 has 16 amino acids. Looked up from germline, CDR1 is GTSNPN and CDR2 is SVGIG (reference sequence). The CDR3 protein is CAWSVGSGRAEDEQFF. Written as DNA, the CDR3 is TGTGCCTGGAGTGTTGGTAGCGGGAGGGCTGAGGATGAGCAGTTCTTC. The variable domain in full, completed from reference TRBV30 and TRBJ2-1, reads SQTIHQWPATLVQPVGSPLSLECTVEGTSNPNLYWYRQAAGRGLQLLFYSVGIGQISSEVPQNLSASRPQDRQFILSSKKLLLSDSGFYLCAWSVGSGRAEDEQFFGPGTRLTVL.

The chain uses TRBV7-2 and TRBJ2-4; TRBD1 matches at 8 bases. Unmatched junction bases numbered 7, after V lost 5 bases and J lost 7 bases. Germline V gene data show CDR1 as SGHTA and CDR2 as FQGNSA. The CDR3 length is 14 residues. CDR3 in amino acids: CASSNHQGANIQYF. The CDR3 bases are TGTGCCAGCAGCAATCATCAGGGGGCGAACATTCAGTACTTC.

The chain couples TRBV5-4 to TRBJ1-1, with D hard to call. Trimming removed 1 base at V and 1 base at J, with 5 bases between. The CDR3 is 13 amino acids. CDR1 and CDR2 from the germline V gene are SGHNT and YYREEE (reference sequence). CDR3 sequence: CASSLFGNTEAFF. The CDR3 nucleotides are TGTGCCAGCAGCTTGTTTGGGAACACTGAAGCTTTCTTT.

This clone has a handful of counts. The gene calls are TRBV18 and TRBJ1-2; 8 bases are shared with TRBD1. This CDR3 has 15 amino acids. Germline V gene sequence: CDR1 KGHSH, CDR2 LQKENI. Trimming took 3 bases from V and 0 from J; bases not matched to a gene: 3. CDR3 coding DNA: TGTGCCAGCTCACCGGACAGGGTGACTAACTATGGCTACACCTTC. Translated: CASSPDRVTNYGYTF. Drawing the rest from reference TRBV18 and TRBJ1-2, the complete variable domain is NAGVMQNPRHLVRRRGQEARLRCSPMKGHSHVYWYRQLPEEGLKFMVYLQKENIIDESGMPKERFSAEFPKEGPSILRIQQVVRGDSAAYFCASSPDRVTNYGYTFGSGTRLTVV.

The rearrangement uses TRBV10-2 and TRBJ1-3; possible D gene TRBD1, 6 bases. Germline assignment: CDR1 WSHSY and CDR2 SAAADI. The CDR3 runs to 17 residues. V lost 3 bases and J lost 0, with 15 bases in between. The CDR3, as DNA: TGCGCCAGCAGTGATAACGACAGGCAGAGCTCTGGAAACACCATATATTTT. Residues: CASSDNDRQSSGNTIYF.

This chain uses TRBV18 with TRBJ2-5, with D tentatively TRBD1 or TRBD2 (5 bases each). Trimming pared 4 bases from V and 4 bases from J, leaving 13 bases between. The CDR3 contains 14 residues. Germline V gene data show CDR1 as KGHSH and CDR2 as LQKENI. The chain's CDR3 is CASSLTGAGETQYF. The CDR3 nucleotides read TGTGCCAGCTCACTCACAGGCGCGGGAGAGACCCAGTACTTC.

V is TRBV6-5 and J is TRBJ2-5, with TRBD2 as a possible D gene (5 bases). V was clipped by 0 bases and J by 5 bases, with 13 bases between them. This CDR3 has 15 residues. CDR1 is MNHEY, CDR2 SVGAGI, per germline. CDR3 sequence (DNA): TGTGCCAGCAGTTACTCTCCGGGGTCCGGGGAGACCCAGTACTTC. Translated, it gives CASSYSPGSGETQYF.

The chain carries TRBV15 and TRBJ2-5, with no clear D. The CDR3 runs to 15 residues. Germline CDR1 reads LNHNV; CDR2 reads YYDKDF (reference sequence). Trimming removed 3 bases at V and 0 bases at J, with 11 bases between. The CDR3 is CATSSKIRYQETQYF. CDR3 in DNA: TGTGCCACCAGCAGTAAAATCCGGTACCAAGAGACCCAGTACTTC.

V is TRBV15 and J is TRBJ1-1; no definite D call. CDR3 length: 12 amino acids. Germline V gene sequence: CDR1 LNHNV, CDR2 YYDKDF (reference sequence). Trimming left V 3 bases short and J 3 bases short, with 5 bases between. The CDR3 nucleotides read TGTGCCACCAGCAGGGGGTACACTGAAGCTTTCTTT. Its protein product is CATSRGYTEAFF. The full variable domain, completed using reference TRBV15 and TRBJ1-1, is DAMVIQNPRYQVTQFGKPVTLSCSQTLNHNVMYWYQQKSSQAPKLLFHYYDKDFNNEADTPDNFQSRRPNTSFCFLDIRSPGLGDTAMYLCATSRGYTEAFFGQGTRLTVV.

The chain uses TRBV28 and TRBJ2-4; the match to TRBD1 covers 8 bases. The CDR3 runs to 16 residues. J was trimmed by 7 bases and V by 3 bases; bases with no gene match: 11. Germline V gives CDR1 MDHEN, CDR2 SYDVKM. As DNA, the CDR3 is TGTGCCAGCAGTTTGGCAGGGGGCGGATCGAGGAACATTCAGTACTTC. It encodes CASSLAGGGSRNIQYF.

The V call is TRBV5-6, the J call TRBJ1-1, with TRBD1 matching 9 bases. This CDR3 comprises 15 residues. The germline CDR1 and CDR2 sequences are SGHDT and YYEEEE. V gave up 5 bases and J gave up 5 bases; unmatched junction bases: 10. CDR3 coding DNA: TGTGCCAGCAGTTTCGGCTCGACAGGGGGTACTGAAGCTTTCTTT. Residues: CASSFGSTGGTEAFF.

This clone has just a few counts. CDR3 amino acids: CASSLKRQGEQFF. CDR3 nucleotides: TGTGCCAGCAGCCTTAAAAGACAGGGGGAGCAGTTCTTC. The V and J genes are TRBV7-3 and TRBJ2-1; 8 nucleotides match TRBD1. The CDR3 covers 13 residues. The ends lost 5 bases at V and 10 bases at J; junction bases unmatched: 7. Germline assignment: CDR1 SGHTA and CDR2 FQGTGA.

V and J are TRBV12-5 and TRBJ2-1; a possible D gene is TRBD1 (6 bases). Germline CDR1 and CDR2: LGHNT and FRNRAP. The CDR3 totals 18 residues. The V end was cut by 4 bases, the J end by 4 bases, with 23 bases between. For the CDR3, the DNA is TGTGCTAGTGGTTACAAAATTCCGGGACACGAGACATACAATGAGCAGTTCTTC. Its translation: CASGYKIPGHETYNEQFF.

The chain employs TRBV9 and TRBJ2-7, with D possibly TRBD2 on 6 matching bases. Germline V gives CDR1 SGDLS, CDR2 YYNGEE. With 0 bases removed from V and 3 bases from J, the gap between germline ends came to 10 bases. The CDR3 contains 14 residues. CDR3 DNA: TGTGCCAGCAGCGTAGAATCCGGGGGCTACGAGCAGTACGTC. This translates into CASSVESGGYEQYV.

V is TRBV14 and J is TRBJ2-3; D uncertain. The CDR3 consists of 14 residues. The germline V gene has CDR1 SGHDN and CDR2 FVKESK. The germline V and J ends were trimmed by 2 bases and 5 bases, with 11 bases remaining between them. As DNA, the CDR3 is TGTGCCAGCAGCCAACCTGGAGTTGGAGATACGCAGTATTTT. Residues: CASSQPGVGDTQYF.

The chain is built from TRBV5-1 and TRBJ1-1, with D possibly being TRBD1 (6 bases). The CDR3 has 14 amino acids. V was shortened by 0 bases and J by 1 base, with 7 bases between the two germline ends. The germline V gene encodes CDR1 SGHRS and CDR2 YFSETQ. The DNA of the CDR3 is TGCGCCAGCAGCTTGGTGACAGGGAACACTGAAGCTTTCTTT. It yields the protein CASSLVTGNTEAFF.

This sequence joins TRBV5-6 and TRBJ1-6; no definite D call. The CDR3 has 15 amino acids. Germline CDR1 SGHDT, CDR2 YYEEEE. The V gene lost 0 bases and the J gene lost 9 bases, with 13 bases spanning the gap. Here the CDR3 reads CASSLVRGNSSPLHF. CDR3 DNA: TGTGCCAGCAGCTTGGTAAGAGGGAATAGTTCACCCCTCCACTTT.

The chain has TRBV28 and TRBJ2-7; no clear D. CDR1 and CDR2 (germline): MDHEN, SYDVKM. This CDR3 is built from 11 residues. Trimming took 8 bases from V and 0 from J, leaving 5 bases between them. CDR3 sequence: CASASSYEQYF. CDR3 coding DNA: TGTGCCAGCGCTAGCTCCTACGAGCAGTACTTC.

The chain has TRBV5-1 and TRBJ2-5; a possible D gene is TRBD2 (5 bases). Germline CDR1 reads SGHRS; CDR2 reads YFSETQ. V was shortened by 5 bases and J by 5 bases, with 13 bases between the two germline ends. CDR3 length equals 13 residues. The CDR3 region is CASRGLRGETQYF. The CDR3 DNA sequence: TGCGCCAGCAGAGGGCTAAGAGGGGAGACCCAGTACTTC.

The chain couples TRBV6-5 to TRBJ2-7; the D call may be TRBD1 or TRBD2 (5 bases each). The CDR3 has 13 residues. V was trimmed by 8 bases and J by 6 bases, leaving 17 bases between them. From germline, CDR1 is MNHEY and CDR2 SVGAGI. The CDR3 loop is CASRSHRDAEQYV. The CDR3 DNA follows: TGTGCCAGCCGTTCTCACCGGGACGCCGAGCAGTACGTC.

The sample holds one count of this clone. The chain combines TRBV6-5 with TRBJ2-2, with TRBD2 as a possible D gene (6 bases). V lost 6 bases and J 3 bases, leaving 14 bases between the germline ends. CDR3 length: 15 amino acids. Germline loops: CDR1 MNHEY, CDR2 SVGAGI. CDR3 nucleotide sequence: TGTGCCAGCAGATCCCCCTTAGCGGACACCGGGGAGCTGTTTTTT. This codes for CASRSPLADTGELFF.

The table lists this clone with a count of one. This chain links TRBV28 with TRBJ1-5; unclear D gene. CDR1 and CDR2 (germline): MDHEN, SYDVKM. Trimming shortened V by 7 bases and J by 8 bases, and 6 bases separated the two germline ends. This CDR3 is 10 amino acids long. Here the CDR3 reads CASNVEPQHF. CDR3 DNA: TGTGCCAGCAACGTTGAGCCCCAGCATTTT.

This rearrangement joins TRBV7-9 to TRBJ2-3, with 8 positions matching TRBD2. The junction had 5 bases not matched to a gene; V was cut back by 2 bases and J by 4 bases. This CDR3 comprises 15 residues. Germline assignment: CDR1 SEHNR and CDR2 FQNEAQ (reference sequence). CDR3 sequence: CASSLFGGDPDTQYF. CDR3 in DNA: TGTGCCAGCAGCTTATTCGGGGGGGACCCAGATACGCAGTATTTT.

This chain uses TRBV7-8 with TRBJ1-4; TRBD1 agrees at 11 bases. Unmatched junction bases numbered 6, after V lost 1 base and J lost 8 bases. This CDR3 comprises 16 residues. Germline V gives CDR1 SGHVS, CDR2 FQNEAQ. CDR3 DNA: TGTGCCAGCAGCTTAGGGACAGGGGGCCGGAGCGAAAAACTGTTTTTT. It encodes CASSLGTGGRSEKLFF. The whole variable domain, remainder taken from reference TRBV7-8 and TRBJ1-4, is GAGVSQSPRYKVAKRGQDVALRCDPISGHVSLFWYQQALGQGPEFLTYFQNEAQLDKSGLPSDRFFAERPEGSVSTLKIQRTQQEDSAVYLCASSLGTGGRSEKLFFGSGTQLSVL.

This clone appeared many times. V usage is TRBV12-1 and J usage is TRBJ1-1. TRBV12-1 constitutes a pseudogene. This CDR3 region has 18 residues. CDR3 in amino acids: CASSFVPRKGGTNTEAFF. In DNA, the CDR3 is TGTGCCAGCAGCTTTGTCCCCCGGAAGGGTGGAACGAACACTGAAGCTTTCTTT.

J is TRBJ2-1 and V is TRBV7-9; TRBD1 agrees at 8 bases. Germline CDR1 SEHNR, CDR2 FQNEAQ (reference sequence). The CDR3 is 16 amino acids. V lost 1 base to trimming and J lost 3 bases; unmatched junction nucleotides: 5. CDR3 region: CASSLGTGMNYNEQFF. CDR3 sequence (DNA): TGTGCCAGCAGCTTAGGGACAGGGATGAACTACAATGAGCAGTTCTTC.

The gene calls are TRBV28 and TRBJ2-1; TRBD2 matches at 9 bases. The length of the CDR3 is 17 residues. Germline values: CDR1 MDHEN, CDR2 SYDVKM. V was clipped by 8 bases and J by 0 bases; unmatched bases: 11. The CDR3 coding sequence is TGTGCCAGCCTTACGACACGGCGGGGGGGCTCCTACAATGAGCAGTTCTTC. This translates into CASLTTRRGGSYNEQFF.